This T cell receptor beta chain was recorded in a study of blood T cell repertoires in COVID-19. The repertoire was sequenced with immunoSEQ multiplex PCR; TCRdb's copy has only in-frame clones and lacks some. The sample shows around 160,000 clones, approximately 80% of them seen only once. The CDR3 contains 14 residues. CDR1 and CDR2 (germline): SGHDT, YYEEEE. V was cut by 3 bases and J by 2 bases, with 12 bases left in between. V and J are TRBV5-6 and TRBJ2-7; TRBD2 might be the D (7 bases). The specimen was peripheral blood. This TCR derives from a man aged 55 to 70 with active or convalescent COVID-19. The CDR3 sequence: CASSWGGDTYEQYF. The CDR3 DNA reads TGTGCCAGCAGCTGGGGGGGGGACACCTACGAGCAGTACTTC. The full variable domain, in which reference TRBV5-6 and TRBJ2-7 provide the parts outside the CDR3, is DAGVTQSPTHLIKTRGQQVTLRCSPKSGHDTVSWYQQALGQGPQFIFQYYEEEERQRGNFPDRFSGHQFPNYSSELNVNALLLGDSALYLCASSWGGDTYEQYFGPGTRLTVT.